These 16 T cell receptor beta chains were sequenced from one sample in a study of T cells in women clearing cervical HPV infection. Clones were sequenced by immunoSEQ multiplex PCR, and TCRdb holds only the in-frame ones, with some missing. In all, the sample yields about 30,000 clones. Sequencing was done on a sample of blood buffy coat. The receptor source for this set is a woman between 18 and 70 years old with a cervical HPV16 infection that either progressed to CIN3+ or cleared (not recorded which).

With respect to this clone: Read data end 3 residues before the CDR3 end; the end is taken from the germline J gene. The J gene is TRBJ2-5, the V gene TRBV20-1; 11 bases fit TRBD2. The CDR3 consists of 17 residues. Per germline, CDR1 DFQATT and CDR2 SNEGSKA (reference sequence). Losses at the gene ends were 3 bases for V and 4 bases for J; bases not matched to a gene: 13. The CDR3 reads CSASGILAGVSGETQYF. The sequenced part of the CDR3 DNA is TGCAGTGCTAGTGGGATACTAGCGGGAGTTAGTGGAGAGACC.

On this clone: The read comes to an end 3 residues before the CDR3 does, leaving the germline J gene to fill in the end. The J gene is TRBJ1-2, the V gene TRBV20-1; perhaps TRBD1 as D (5 bases). From germline, CDR1 is DFQATT and CDR2 SNEGSKA (reference sequence). The CDR3 runs 12 residues. With 8 bases removed from V and 4 bases from J, the gap between germline ends came to 14 bases. Incomplete CDR3 DNA: TGCAGTATACAGGTGCGCGGCTATGGC. This translates into CSIQVRGYG. The whole CDR3 sequence reads CSIQVRGYGYTF.

As regards this clone: The CDR3 is cut off 3 residues early in the read; its end comes from the germline J gene. The V gene is TRBV20-1, the J gene TRBJ2-7; D tentatively reads TRBD1 or TRBD2 (5 bases each). CDR3 size: 14 residues. Trimming pared 1 base from V and 5 bases from J, leaving 15 bases between. Germline V gene lookup returns CDR1 DFQATT and CDR2 SNEGSKA (reference sequence). The CDR3 loop reads CSARVPGRMDEQYF. CDR3 DNA, as far as it was read: TGCAGTGCTAGAGTCCCAGGGAGAATGGACGAG.

The CDR3 DNA, read in part, is TGCGCCAGCAGCTTGGAGGCGGACGAG. This codes for CASSLEADE. The CDR3 reads in full as CASSLEADEQYF. This chain connects TRBV5-1 to TRBJ2-7; D remains ambiguous. The read terminates 3 residues ahead of where the CDR3 ends, so the germline J gene completes it. V lost 0 bases and J lost 5, with 6 bases in between. The CDR3 extends over 12 amino acids. CDR1 and CDR2 (germline): SGHRS, YFSETQ.

To note about this clone: The CDR3 end falls 3 residues outside the read, so it is completed with the germline J gene. The rearrangement uses TRBV7-6 and TRBJ2-7; maybe TRBD1 (5 bases). Germline CDR1 is SGHVS and CDR2 is FNYEAQ. V was cut by 5 bases and J by 3 bases, with 17 bases left in between. This CDR3 is 15 amino acids long. The sequenced part of the CDR3 DNA is TGTGCCAGCAGCCCGGGTGGGGCCATCTTCTACGAG. This sequence encodes CASSPGGAIFYE. The CDR3, in full, reads CASSPGGAIFYEQYF.

About this clone: The DNA ends 3 residues before the CDR3 does, and the rest of the CDR3 is filled in from the germline J gene. The V and J genes are TRBV19 and TRBJ2-4; weak D call: TRBD2 (5 bases). Germline CDR1 LNHDA, CDR2 SQIVND (reference sequence). The CDR3 has 15 amino acids. CDR3 bases read: TGTGCCAGTAGTAAAAGCGGCACGGGATATGGAGGT. Translation: CASSKSGTGYGG. The complete CDR3 sequence is CASSKSGTGYGGQYF.

Concerning this clone: The read terminates 3 residues before the CDR3 end, so the remaining end is supplied by the germline J gene. This chain joins TRBV12-3 or TRBV12-4 and TRBJ1-6, with 7 bases fitting TRBD1. The V gene end was trimmed by 3 bases and the J gene end by 8 bases; junction bases not matched to a gene: 1. This CDR3 spans 13 amino acids. This CDR3 reads CASSLQGDSPLHF. The CDR3 DNA, read in part, is TGTGCCAGCAGTTTGCAGGGGGATTCACCC.

On this clone itself: Read coverage stops 3 residues before the CDR3 terminus; the germline J gene supplies the remainder. This rearrangement joins TRBV20-1 to TRBJ2-7, with 8 bases lining up with TRBD1. Germline V gene sequence: CDR1 DFQATT, CDR2 SNEGSKA (reference sequence). This CDR3 region has 14 residues. The trim removed 6 bases at V and 0 bases at J, leaving 7 bases unmatched. CDR3 residues: CSAPRQGFSYEQYF. The CDR3 DNA, read in part, is TGCAGTGCCCCACGACAGGGGTTCTCCTACGAG.

Incomplete CDR3 DNA: TGTGCCAGCAGCTTAGCGGGACTAGCGGGAGACGAG. Translated: CASSLAGLAGDE. The CDR3 in its entirety is CASSLAGLAGDEQYF. This sequence joins TRBV11-1 and TRBJ2-7; 14 bases are a match to TRBD2. The DNA ends 3 residues before the CDR3 does, and the rest of the CDR3 is filled in from the germline J gene. V dropped 0 bases and J dropped 5; count of bases not matched to a gene: 0. In germline, CDR1 is SGHAT, CDR2 FQDESV (reference sequence). The length of the CDR3 is 15 residues.

For this clone: The read halts 3 residues ahead of the CDR3 end, with the missing end drawn from the germline J gene. Different DNA sequences within this sample yield the same CDR3. The gene calls are TRBV18 and TRBJ2-1, with TRBD1 as a possible D gene (6 bases). Trimming took off 3 bases at V and 3 bases at J, with 18 bases between the two ends. CDR3 length: 17 residues. Germline-derived CDR1 and CDR2 are KGHSH and LQKENI. CDR3 region: CASSPPNPQQGYNEQFF. Incomplete CDR3 DNA: TGTGCCAGCTCACCCCCTAATCCCCAACAGGGCTACAATGAG. Full variable domain (missing parts from reference TRBV18 and TRBJ2-1): NAGVMQNPRHLVRRRGQEARLRCSPMKGHSHVYWYRQLPEEGLKFMVYLQKENIIDESGMPKERFSAEFPKEGPSILRIQQVVRGDSAAYFCASSPPNPQQGYNEQFFGPGTRLTVL.

The CDR3 spells CASSEIQDEKLFF. The covered CDR3 bases are TGTGCCAGCAGTGAAATTCAGGATGAAAAG. The V call is TRBV6-1, the J call TRBJ2-2; D not resolved. Read data end 3 residues before the CDR3 end; the end is taken from the germline J gene. Germline CDR1 MNHNS, CDR2 SASEGT. The CDR3 runs to 13 residues.

CDR3 DNA, as far as it was read: TGTGCCTGGAGTGTTCTGGGACAGGGGGCTTCCTATAATTCACCC. Protein product: CAWSVLGQGASYNSP. The CDR3 reads in full as CAWSVLGQGASYNSPLHF. The chain carries TRBV30 and TRBJ1-6; 12 nucleotides match TRBD1. The observed sequence ends 3 residues before the CDR3 terminus, with the missing tail filled in from the germline J gene. The germline V gene has CDR1 GTSNPN and CDR2 SVGIG (reference sequence). The ends lost 0 bases at V and 1 base at J; junction bases unmatched: 4. This CDR3 is 18 amino acids long.

In regard to this clone: The read ends 3 residues early relative to the CDR3; the germline J gene fills the gap. The J gene is TRBJ2-7, the V gene TRBV7-2; 8 bases are shared with TRBD1. The V gene end was trimmed by 3 bases and the J gene end by 5 bases; junction bases not matched to a gene: 9. The CDR3 spans 15 residues. Germline V gene data show CDR1 as SGHTA and CDR2 as FQGNSA. The CDR3 protein is CASSFSDRVFHEQYF. The CDR3 bases that were read are TGTGCCAGCAGCTTCTCGGACAGGGTCTTTCACGAG.

Comment on this clone: The CDR3 goes on 3 residues after the read ends, and that part is filled in from the germline J gene. This sequence joins TRBV7-3 and TRBJ2-1, with 7 bases identical to TRBD2. Trimming took 2 bases from V and 4 from J; bases not matched to a gene: 5. CDR3 size: 15 residues. The germline CDR1 and CDR2 sequences are SGHTA and FQGTGA. The CDR3 bases that were read are TGTGCCAGCAGCTTAGGCCTAGCGGTTTACAATGAG. It translates to CASSLGLAVYNE. The entire CDR3 is CASSLGLAVYNEQFF. The full variable domain, with the rest looked up from reference TRBV7-3 and TRBJ2-1, is GAGVSQTPSNKVTEKGKYVELRCDPISGHTALYWYRQSLGQGPEFLIYFQGTGAADDSGLPNDRFFAVRPEGSVSTLKIQRTERGDSAVYLCASSLGLAVYNEQFFGPGTRLTVL.

A word on this clone: The CDR3 end lies 3 residues beyond the end of the read and is filled in from the germline J gene. The chain carries TRBV6-2 or TRBV6-3 and TRBJ1-5, with 8 bases lining up with TRBD1. This CDR3 is built from 13 residues. Trimming took 7 bases from V and 8 from J; bases not matched to a gene: 7. Germline V gene lookup returns CDR1 MNHEY and CDR2 SVGEGT. The CDR3 bases that were read are TGTGCCAGCATCGCGGACAGGGACGAGCCC. Its translation: CASIADRDEP. The entire CDR3 protein is CASIADRDEPQHF.

In regard to this clone: From the germline J gene comes the end of the CDR3, since the read stops 3 residues before it. The rearrangement joins TRBV12-3 or TRBV12-4 to TRBJ2-1; 7 nucleotides line up with TRBD2. V was pared by 2 bases and J by 0 bases, with 1 base of the junction left unmatched. The CDR3 contains 15 residues. The CDR3 bases that were read are TGTGCCAGCAGTTTACTAGCGGCCTCCTACAATGAG. This encodes CASSLLAASYNE. The complete CDR3 sequence is CASSLLAASYNEQFF.